The rows below give T cell receptor beta chains drawn from one sample of a study of OX40 agonist ivuxolimab in advanced cancers. TCRdb's copy holds only in-frame clones and misses some; the assay was immunoSEQ multiplex PCR. The repertoire holds approximately 66,000 clones, with 65% to 90% as singletons. Sequencing used CD4+ or CD8+ T cells sorted from blood, obtained in a trial of the OX40 agonist ivuxolimab. All receptors come from an adult with an advanced solid tumor such as melanoma, head and neck, liver or kidney cancer. CDR3s include the opening cysteine and the closing phenylalanine or tryptophan. D genes are given only for firm matches. Where a row states a size, it is once, few, many or the class of an expanded clone; other rows omit it.

CDR3aa: CASSLGQGQWETQYF; CDR3nt: TGTGCCAGCAGTTTAGGACAGGGCCAGTGGGAGACCCAGTACTTC; d_gene: TRBD1; j_gene: TRBJ2-5; abundance: NA; v_gene: TRBV27; len: 15
CDR3aa: CASADGGTNAYEQYF; CDR3nt: TGTGCCAGCGCAGACGGGGGGACAAATGCCTACGAGCAGTACTTC; d_gene: NA; j_gene: TRBJ2-7; abundance: NA; v_gene: TRBV6-1; len: 15
CDR3aa: CASSFEGARGYTF; CDR3nt: TGTGCCAGCAGCTTTGAGGGGGCGCGAGGCTACACCTTC; d_gene: TRBD1; j_gene: TRBJ1-2; abundance: NA; v_gene: TRBV11-2; len: 13
CDR3aa: CASSLQGSYNEQFF; CDR3nt: TGTGCCAGCAGCTTACAGGGCTCCTACAATGAGCAGTTCTTC; d_gene: NA; j_gene: TRBJ2-1; abundance: NA; v_gene: TRBV7-3; len: 14
CDR3aa: CASSLSSGDGQETQYF; CDR3nt: TGTGCCAGCTCACTAAGTTCGGGGGATGGGCAAGAGACCCAGTACTTC; d_gene: NA; j_gene: TRBJ2-5; abundance: NA; v_gene: TRBV18; len: 16
CDR3aa: CASSLLGGTSEKLFF; CDR3nt: TGTGCCAGCAGCTTACTAGGGGGGACCTCTGAAAAACTGTTTTTT; d_gene: NA; j_gene: TRBJ1-4; abundance: NA; v_gene: TRBV13; len: 15
CDR3aa: CASSLGGSSGNTIYF; CDR3nt: TGTGCCAGCAGCCTAGGGGGGAGCTCTGGAAACACCATATATTTT; d_gene: NA; j_gene: TRBJ1-3; abundance: NA; v_gene: TRBV7-2; len: 15
CDR3aa: CASRAGYEQYF; CDR3nt: TGCGCCAGCAGGGCGGGGTACGAGCAGTACTTC; d_gene: NA; j_gene: TRBJ2-7; abundance: NA; v_gene: TRBV10-2; len: 11
CDR3aa: CASSRGLAGARETQYF; CDR3nt: TGTGCCAGCAGCCGAGGACTAGCGGGGGCCCGAGAGACCCAGTACTTC; d_gene: TRBD2; j_gene: TRBJ2-5; abundance: NA; v_gene: TRBV7-2; len: 16
CDR3aa: CASSVRDSTYNEQFF; CDR3nt: TGTGCCAGCAGCGTAAGGGACAGCACGTACAATGAGCAGTTCTTC; d_gene: TRBD1; j_gene: TRBJ2-1; abundance: NA; v_gene: TRBV9; len: 15
CDR3aa: CASSYSTEHEQYF; CDR3nt: TGTGCCAGCAGTTACTCGACTGAGCACGAGCAGTACTTC; d_gene: NA; j_gene: TRBJ2-7; abundance: NA; v_gene: TRBV6-5; len: 13
CDR3aa: CASSLRMNTEAFF; CDR3nt: TGTGCCAGCAGCTTGCGCATGAACACTGAAGCTTTCTTT; d_gene: NA; j_gene: TRBJ1-1; abundance: NA; v_gene: TRBV11-2; len: 13
CDR3aa: CASSAGLRASTDTQYF; CDR3nt: TGCGCCAGCAGCGCGGGACTCCGTGCTAGCACAGATACGCAGTATTTT; d_gene: NA; j_gene: TRBJ2-3; abundance: NA; v_gene: TRBV5-1; len: 16
CDR3aa: CASSPGQFGYTF; CDR3nt: TGTGCCAGCAGTCCGGGACAGTTTGGCTACACCTTC; d_gene: TRBD1; j_gene: TRBJ1-2; abundance: NA; v_gene: TRBV6-6; len: 12
CDR3aa: CASSVTMNTEAFF; CDR3nt: TGTGCCAGCAGCGTAACCATGAACACTGAAGCTTTCTTT; d_gene: NA; j_gene: TRBJ1-1; abundance: NA; v_gene: TRBV9; len: 13
CDR3aa: CASSTTGRGSYEQYF; CDR3nt: TGTGCCAGTAGTACAACAGGGAGGGGAAGTTACGAGCAGTACTTC; d_gene: NA; j_gene: TRBJ2-7; abundance: NA; v_gene: TRBV19; len: 15
CDR3aa: CASSLVLVSYEQYF; CDR3nt: TGTGCCAGCAGCTTGGTTTTGGTATCCTACGAGCAGTACTTC; d_gene: NA; j_gene: TRBJ2-7; abundance: NA; v_gene: TRBV5-5; len: 14
CDR3aa: CAWTYGNSPLHF; CDR3nt: TGTGCCTGGACGTACGGCAATTCACCCCTCCACTTT; d_gene: NA; j_gene: TRBJ1-6; abundance: few; v_gene: TRBV30; len: 12
CDR3aa: CASSPDRGSEKLFF; CDR3nt: TGTGCCAGCAGCCCTGACAGGGGAAGCGAAAAACTGTTTTTT; d_gene: TRBD1; j_gene: TRBJ1-4; abundance: NA; v_gene: TRBV7-2; len: 14
CDR3aa: CASRGQGARNEQYF; CDR3nt: TGTGCCAGCAGGGGACAGGGGGCGCGGAACGAGCAGTACTTC; d_gene: TRBD1; j_gene: TRBJ2-7; abundance: NA; v_gene: TRBV2; len: 14
CDR3aa: CASSLAGASGRSYEQYF; CDR3nt: TGTGCCAGCAGCTTAGCGGGTGCTAGCGGGAGATCCTACGAGCAGTACTTC; d_gene: TRBD2; j_gene: TRBJ2-7; abundance: NA; v_gene: TRBV7-2; len: 17
CDR3aa: CASSLFGLAGGTDTQYF; CDR3nt: TGTGCCAGCAGTTTATTCGGACTAGCGGGAGGCACAGATACGCAGTATTTT; d_gene: TRBD2; j_gene: TRBJ2-3; abundance: NA; v_gene: TRBV27; len: 17
CDR3aa: CASRPVGTTSNYEQYF; CDR3nt: TGTGCCAGCAGACCCGTCGGGACTACATCGAACTACGAGCAGTACTTC; d_gene: TRBD2; j_gene: TRBJ2-7; abundance: NA; v_gene: TRBV7-2; len: 16
CDR3aa: CASTGLALTDTQYF; CDR3nt: TGTGCCAGCACAGGACTAGCGTTAACAGATACGCAGTATTTT; d_gene: TRBD2; j_gene: TRBJ2-3; abundance: NA; v_gene: TRBV6-1; len: 14
CDR3aa: CASSLLGTIDTQYF; CDR3nt: TGTGCCAGCAGTTTACTCGGGACGATAGATACGCAGTATTTT; d_gene: NA; j_gene: TRBJ2-3; abundance: NA; v_gene: TRBV27; len: 14
CDR3aa: CASSLEQTDTQYF; CDR3nt: TGTGCCAGCAGCTTAGAGCAGACAGATACGCAGTATTTT; d_gene: NA; j_gene: TRBJ2-3; abundance: NA; v_gene: TRBV13; len: 13
CDR3aa: CASSQESSGSSYNSPLHF; CDR3nt: TGCGCCAGCAGCCAAGAAAGTTCGGGTAGCTCCTATAATTCACCCCTCCACTTT; d_gene: NA; j_gene: TRBJ1-6; abundance: few; v_gene: TRBV4-1; len: 18
CDR3aa: CASAQGGSYEQYF; CDR3nt: TGTGCCAGCGCCCAGGGGGGCTCCTACGAGCAGTACTTC; d_gene: NA; j_gene: TRBJ2-7; abundance: medium-sized; v_gene: TRBV5-4; len: 13
CDR3aa: CASTGTRTLSGNTIYF; CDR3nt: TGTGCCAGCACTGGAACCAGGACCCTCTCTGGAAACACCATATATTTT; d_gene: NA; j_gene: TRBJ1-3; abundance: NA; v_gene: TRBV2; len: 16
CDR3aa: CATSRDKSSGNTIYF; CDR3nt: TGTGCCACCAGCAGAGATAAGAGCTCTGGAAACACCATATATTTT; d_gene: NA; j_gene: TRBJ1-3; abundance: NA; v_gene: TRBV15; len: 15
CDR3aa: CASSPSEKLFF; CDR3nt: TGTGCCAGCTCACCGAGCGAAAAACTGTTTTTT; d_gene: NA; j_gene: TRBJ1-4; abundance: NA; v_gene: TRBV18; len: 11
CDR3aa: CASSSAGTGFETQYF; CDR3nt: TGTGCCAGCAGCAGCGCCGGGACAGGGTTCGAGACCCAGTACTTC; d_gene: TRBD1; j_gene: TRBJ2-5; abundance: NA; v_gene: TRBV11-2; len: 15
CDR3aa: CASSQGLTVSSYEQYF; CDR3nt: TGTGCCAGCAGCCAAGGATTGACTGTGAGCTCCTACGAGCAGTACTTC; d_gene: NA; j_gene: TRBJ2-7; abundance: NA; v_gene: TRBV14; len: 16
CDR3aa: CASSWDRREDTQYF; CDR3nt: TGTGCCAGCTCGTGGGACAGGAGGGAAGATACGCAGTATTTT; d_gene: TRBD1; j_gene: TRBJ2-3; abundance: NA; v_gene: TRBV18; len: 14
CDR3aa: CASSLTSGGQETQYF; CDR3nt: TGTGCCAGCAGCTTAACTAGCGGGGGGCAAGAGACCCAGTACTTC; d_gene: TRBD2; j_gene: TRBJ2-5; abundance: NA; v_gene: TRBV7-3; len: 15
CDR3aa: CASSYQTGRGYTF; CDR3nt: TGCGCCAGCAGCTACCAGACAGGGAGAGGCTACACCTTC; d_gene: TRBD1; j_gene: TRBJ1-2; abundance: NA; v_gene: TRBV5-1; len: 13
CDR3aa: CASSDRAGDAYGYTF; CDR3nt: TGTGCCAGTAGTGATCGGGCAGGGGATGCCTATGGCTACACCTTC; d_gene: NA; j_gene: TRBJ1-2; abundance: NA; v_gene: TRBV19; len: 15
CDR3aa: CSVHWTSGATDTQYF; CDR3nt: TGCAGCGTCCACTGGACTAGCGGGGCCACAGATACGCAGTATTTT; d_gene: TRBD2; j_gene: TRBJ2-3; abundance: NA; v_gene: TRBV29-1; len: 15
CDR3aa: CASSLPGQGTEAFF; CDR3nt: TGCGCCAGCAGCTTGCCGGGACAAGGCACTGAAGCTTTCTTT; d_gene: NA; j_gene: TRBJ1-1; abundance: NA; v_gene: TRBV5-1; len: 14
CDR3aa: CASSAGGETQYF; CDR3nt: TGTGCCAGCAGTGCAGGGGGTGAGACCCAGTACTTC; d_gene: TRBD1; j_gene: TRBJ2-5; abundance: NA; v_gene: TRBV6-5; len: 12
CDR3aa: CASNEDGPGEQYF; CDR3nt: TGCGCCAGCAACGAAGACGGTCCGGGCGAGCAGTACTTC; d_gene: NA; j_gene: TRBJ2-7; abundance: NA; v_gene: TRBV5-1; len: 13
CDR3aa: CASSLRTIDYGYTF; CDR3nt: TGTGCCAGCAGCCTCAGGACAATTGACTATGGCTACACCTTC; d_gene: NA; j_gene: TRBJ1-2; abundance: NA; v_gene: TRBV7-2; len: 14
CDR3aa: CASSEDRGPNYGYTF; CDR3nt: TGTGCCAGCAGTGAAGACAGGGGGCCTAACTATGGCTACACCTTC; d_gene: TRBD1; j_gene: TRBJ1-2; abundance: NA; v_gene: TRBV2; len: 15
CDR3aa: CAISPADTQYF; CDR3nt: TGTGCCATCAGTCCCGCAGATACGCAGTATTTT; d_gene: NA; j_gene: TRBJ2-3; abundance: NA; v_gene: TRBV10-3; len: 11
CDR3aa: CASTPSEAGPNTGELFF; CDR3nt: TGTGCCAGTACCCCCTCTGAAGCGGGACCTAACACCGGGGAGCTGTTTTTT; d_gene: TRBD2; j_gene: TRBJ2-2; abundance: NA; v_gene: TRBV19; len: 17
CDR3aa: CASSRTGWETQYF; CDR3nt: TGTGCCAGCAGCCGGACAGGATGGGAGACCCAGTACTTC; d_gene: TRBD1; j_gene: TRBJ2-5; abundance: NA; v_gene: TRBV28; len: 13
CDR3aa: CAISARSPGREEETQYF; CDR3nt: TGTGCCATCAGTGCCCGCAGCCCTGGACGGGAGGAAGAGACCCAGTACTTC; d_gene: TRBD2; j_gene: TRBJ2-5; abundance: NA; v_gene: TRBV10-3; len: 17
CDR3aa: CSVQGDGGEAFF; CDR3nt: TGCAGCGTTCAGGGGGACGGAGGGGAAGCTTTCTTT; d_gene: TRBD1; j_gene: TRBJ1-1; abundance: once; v_gene: TRBV29-1; len: 12
CDR3aa: CASSPRLDRVSYEQYF; CDR3nt: TGTGCCAGCAGCCCTCGTTTGGACAGGGTCTCCTACGAGCAGTACTTC; d_gene: TRBD1; j_gene: TRBJ2-7; abundance: NA; v_gene: TRBV9; len: 16
CDR3aa: CAWSTGANQPQHF; CDR3nt: TGTGCCTGGAGCACAGGGGCCAATCAGCCCCAGCATTTT; d_gene: TRBD1; j_gene: TRBJ1-5; abundance: NA; v_gene: TRBV30; len: 13
CDR3aa: CASSLGQNTEAFF; CDR3nt: TGTGCCAGCAGCTTAGGACAAAACACTGAAGCTTTCTTT; d_gene: NA; j_gene: TRBJ1-1; abundance: NA; v_gene: TRBV9; len: 13
CDR3aa: CASTPWADSYNSPLHF; CDR3nt: TGTGCCAGCACGCCATGGGCGGACTCCTATAATTCACCCCTCCACTTT; d_gene: NA; j_gene: TRBJ1-6; abundance: NA; v_gene: TRBV27; len: 16
CDR3aa: CASTRARGSNQPQHF; CDR3nt: TGTGCCAGCACCCGCGCGCGGGGTAGCAATCAGCCCCAGCATTTT; d_gene: NA; j_gene: TRBJ1-5; abundance: NA; v_gene: TRBV6-5; len: 15
CDR3aa: CASSPLPLAEAFF; CDR3nt: TGTGCTAGCAGCCCCCTACCTTTGGCTGAAGCTTTCTTT; d_gene: NA; j_gene: TRBJ1-1; abundance: NA; v_gene: TRBV7-7; len: 13
CDR3aa: CASSQGLAGARDTQYF; CDR3nt: TGCGCCAGCAGCCAGGGACTAGCGGGAGCTCGAGATACGCAGTATTTT; d_gene: TRBD2; j_gene: TRBJ2-3; abundance: NA; v_gene: TRBV4-1; len: 16